The present entry profiles one T cell receptor (beta chain) with its context. Its specificity is not known. The germline CDR1 and CDR2 sequences are MNHEY and SVGEGT. The CDR3 spans 14 residues. Trimming pared 6 bases from V and 6 bases from J, leaving 16 bases between. TCRdb reprocessed the 5' RACE reads with MiXCR, giving one entry per CDR3 protein. This table has about 160,000 distinct CDR3 sequences, around a tenth appearing once. The data belong to a study of CD8 T cells in ankylosing spondylitis. General study results and limits: Significantly higher representation of disease-linked clones was reported for matched ankylosing spondylitis synovial fluid.

This receptor was identified in a female donor with ankylosing spondylitis or in good health (not recorded which). The sequenced sample consisted of blood, either unsorted or a sorted T cell fraction (not recorded which). J is TRBJ2-3 and V is TRBV6-2 or TRBV6-3; D is unclear. The CDR3 region has the DNA TGTGCCAGCAGCCGCCGAGACCGCAGGGATACGCAGTATTTT. Amino acid sequence: CASSRRDRRDTQYF.